Listed here is a single TCR beta chain. Its antigen is unidentified. PCR used 60 Vbeta primers and 13 Jbeta primers. Measured with immunoSEQ multiplex PCR; TCRdb has only the in-frame clones, and not every one. The sample shows about 280,000 clones, approximately 90% of them seen only once. At the time of sampling, donors were nominally healthy, though unrecorded immune exposures were likely. Germline CDR1 is SGHRS and CDR2 is YFSETQ. V lost 6 bases, J lost 3 bases, and 7 bases stayed unmatched. The CDR3 is 14 amino acids. This sample is drawn from a study of cytomegalovirus exposure and HLA in healthy donors. Study outcomes and limitations: A later analysis showed HLA-associated TCR beta chains outstripping equally common others in clonal expansion. Most of the TCR beta V segments (in an earlier analysis) were productive either about 90% or about 30% of the time.

The receptor comes from a woman between 18 and 29 years old in good health and CMV-seronegative. V is TRBV5-1 and J is TRBJ2-3; 7 bases match TRBD1. The sequenced sample was PBMCs. CDR3 protein: CASNRGGSTDTQYF. Here the CDR3 DNA reads TGCGCCAGCAACAGGGGTGGCAGTACAGATACGCAGTATTTT.